The sequence of this T cell receptor beta chain was determined in a study of cytomegalovirus exposure and HLA in healthy donors. Primers included in the PCR were 60 Vbeta and 13 Jbeta primers. The repertoire was sequenced with immunoSEQ multiplex PCR; TCRdb's copy has only in-frame clones and lacks some. The sample has approximately 100,000 clones, about 83% seen once; the top ten hold 2% to 3%. Overall study results and limits: The classifier reportedly diagnosed cytomegalovirus status with high specificity and sensitivity.

This clone was recorded only once. Its antigen is not known. The receptor was isolated from a female donor in good health and CMV-seronegative. The sample comprised PBMCs.

The CDR3 here is CSVASGTDTQYF. In nucleotides, the CDR3 is TGCAGCGTTGCGAGCGGGACAGATACGCAGTATTTT. The genes are TRBV29-1 and TRBJ2-3; tentatively, D is TRBD2 (6 bases). The CDR3 consists of 12 residues. CDR1 SQVTM and CDR2 ANQGSEA come from the germline V gene. Trimming shortened V by 4 bases and J by 3 bases, and 8 bases separated the two germline ends.